These 24 T cell receptor beta chains were sequenced from one sample in a study of regulatory T cells in long-lasting Graves disease. TCR beta libraries were built with iRepertoire HTBI primers and Arm-PCR of CDR3 regions. TCRdb re-called the multiplex PCR reads through MiXCR, storing one row per CDR3 protein. The sample consists of about 420,000 distinct CDR3 sequences, around 17% of them appearing once. Time point given: newly diagnosed GD, antithyroid drugs for less than 3 months. The TCR library was made from RNA that had been extracted from PBMCs in TRIzol. The data also belong to a second study, concerning T cells in Graves' hyperthyroidism and ophthalmopathy.

This sample comprised peripheral blood mononuclear cells (PBMCs), obtained at new diagnosis, from a patient treated with antithyroid drugs. The receptors here all came from a woman aged 18 to 35 with Graves disease.

This clonotype showed up many times. The J gene is TRBJ2-5, the V gene TRBV5-6; D gene uncertain. Germline V CDR1 and CDR2: SGHDT, YYEEEE. CDR3 length: 13 residues. V shed 0 bases and J shed 4 bases, with 7 bases lying between them. The CDR3 coding sequence is TGTGCCAGCAGCTTGGCCGGGCCAGAGACCCAGTACTTC. Residues: CASSLAGPETQYF.

This clonotype was seen a handful of times. The V gene is TRBV19, the J gene TRBJ1-2, with D unclear. Looked up from germline, CDR1 is LNHDA and CDR2 is SQIVND (reference sequence). The V and J ends lost 4 bases and 6 bases respectively, with 15 bases between them. This CDR3 contains 14 residues. CDR3 region: CASSTSVAVNGYTF. The CDR3 DNA reads as TGTGCCAGTAGTACCTCAGTGGCGGTGAATGGCTACACCTTC.

This clonotype has at least ten counts. The chain is built from TRBV7-2 and TRBJ1-1; D not certain. V lost 5 bases, J lost 0 bases, and 13 bases lay in between. Germline loops: CDR1 SGHTA, CDR2 FQGNSA. The CDR3 has 15 residues. DNA for the CDR3: TGTGCCAGCAGCCCCGGCCCTTTGATGAACACTGAAGCTTTCTTT. This encodes CASSPGPLMNTEAFF.

The chain is built from TRBV7-9 and TRBJ2-5; 15 nucleotides line up with TRBD2. V lost 5 bases to trimming and J lost 2 bases; unmatched junction nucleotides: 6. Germline CDR1 reads SEHNR; CDR2 reads FQNEAQ (reference sequence). This CDR3 is 17 amino acids long. CDR3 nucleotides: TGTGCCAGCAGCGTCGGCGGGACTAGCGGGGGGCAAGAGACCCAGTACTTC. Translating gives CASSVGGTSGGQETQYF.

The rearrangement joins TRBV7-3 to TRBJ2-2; TRBD2 matches 7 bases. V lost 1 base to trimming and J lost 6 bases; unmatched junction nucleotides: 11. Germline V gene data show CDR1 as SGHTA and CDR2 as FQGTGA. The length of the CDR3 is 17 residues. CDR3 amino acids: CASSLMQTSGNAGELFF. CDR3 bases: TGTGCCAGCAGCTTAATGCAGACAAGCGGGAATGCCGGGGAGCTGTTTTTT.

This clonotype was seen many times. J is TRBJ2-4 and V is TRBV12-3 or TRBV12-4, with D uncertain. V dropped 2 bases and J dropped 0 bases, with 8 bases sitting between them. CDR3 size: 15 residues. The CDR3 reads CASSLTNIAKNIQYF. The CDR3, as DNA: TGTGCCAGCAGTTTAACTAACATAGCCAAAAACATTCAGTACTTC.

This clonotype was seen ten or more times. The CDR3 DNA follows: TGCAGTGCTAGAGCCTCCCACTACGAGCAGTACTTC. Amino acids: CSARASHYEQYF. The V gene is TRBV20-1, the J gene TRBJ2-7; D remains unclear. Germline V lookup: CDR1 DFQATT, CDR2 SNEGSKA (reference sequence). V gave up 1 base and J gave up 3 bases, with 7 bases separating them. The CDR3 covers 12 residues.

Ten or more counts support this clonotype. This chain joins TRBV13 and TRBJ2-1; 14 bases are a match to TRBD2. The CDR3 extends over 16 amino acids. Germline V CDR1 and CDR2: PRHDT, FYEKMQ (reference sequence). J lost 6 bases, V lost 5 bases, and 6 bases had no gene match. CDR3 loop: CASSGTSGSSINEQFF. CDR3 DNA sequence: TGTGCCAGCAGCGGGACTAGCGGGAGTAGCATCAATGAGCAGTTCTTC.

The V call is TRBV9, the J call TRBJ2-2, with no clear D. The CDR3 consists of 16 residues. CDR1 and CDR2 from the germline V gene are SGDLS and YYNGEE. Between the trimmed V and J ends, which lost 0 bases and 0 bases, there was a span of 9 bases. The DNA of the CDR3 is TGTGCCAGCAGCGTAGCAACTCCAGCGAACACCGGGGAGCTGTTTTTT. Amino acid sequence: CASSVATPANTGELFF.

This clonotype was seen ten or more times. This chain joins TRBV11-3 and TRBJ2-7; 12 bases are a match to TRBD1. This CDR3 comprises 15 residues. Germline values: CDR1 SGHNT, CDR2 YENEEA. After removal of 5 bases from V and 2 bases from J, the junction contained 4 bases not matched to a gene. CDR3 residues: CASSPGQGATYEQYF. CDR3 nucleotide sequence: TGTGCCAGCAGCCCGGGACAGGGGGCAACCTACGAGCAGTACTTC.

This clonotype showed up many times. This sequence joins TRBV28 and TRBJ2-7; the D call may be TRBD1 or TRBD2 (7 bases each). The CDR3 consists of 14 residues. Trimming took 2 bases from V and 5 from J, leaving 13 bases between them. Germline V gene sequence: CDR1 MDHEN, CDR2 SYDVKM. The chain's CDR3 is CASSLGAGGDEQYF. CDR3 bases: TGTGCCAGCAGTTTAGGGGCAGGGGGGGACGAGCAGTACTTC.

The chain joins TRBV7-9 to TRBJ1-2; 10 bases align to TRBD1. Germline V gene sequence: CDR1 SEHNR, CDR2 FQNEAQ (reference sequence). V gave up 5 bases and J gave up 8 bases; unmatched junction bases: 5. This CDR3 spans 13 amino acids. In nucleotides, the CDR3 is TGTGCCAGCAGCGCGACAGGGGGCGGGGGCTACACCTTC. It encodes CASSATGGGGYTF.

In the case of this clonotype: This may arise from a read error, as a much more abundant clone is one base away. Lacking the conserved final phenylalanine or tryptophan, this CDR3 likely reflects a read error. The rearrangement uses TRBV30 and TRBJ2-5; D not resolved. Germline V gene data show CDR1 as GTSNPN and CDR2 as SVGIG (reference sequence). V lost 0 bases, J lost 5 bases, and 7 bases lay in between. The CDR3 extends over 12 amino acids. CDR3 in DNA: TGTGCCTGGAGTGTTAGGTTCGAGACCCAGTACCTC. It is translated as CAWSVRFETQYL.

This clonotype has a count of ten or more. This chain joins TRBV5-1 and TRBJ1-2; D not resolved. Germline V CDR1 and CDR2: SGHRS, YFSETQ. The CDR3 loop spans 12 amino acids. V lost 2 bases, J lost 1 base, and 3 bases lay in between. CDR3 sequence: CASSFDNYGYTF. Written as DNA, the CDR3 is TGCGCCAGCAGCTTTGATAACTATGGCTACACCTTC.

This clonotype was observed a few times. The chain links TRBV12-3 or TRBV12-4 to TRBJ2-1; TRBD2 matches 10 bases. The CDR3 is made up of 15 amino acids. Trimming removed 7 bases from V and 6 bases from J; junction bases left unmatched: 9. In DNA form, the CDR3 reads TGTGCCAGCACCCACACCGGGACTAGCGTCAATGAGCAGTTCTTC. It is translated as CASTHTGTSVNEQFF.

This clonotype was observed a few times. J is TRBJ2-3 and V is TRBV6-1, with a possible D match to TRBD2 (5 bases). The CDR3 runs 13 residues. V was shortened by 10 bases and J by 2 bases, with 13 bases between the two germline ends. Germline assignment: CDR1 MNHNS and CDR2 SASEGT. DNA for the CDR3: TGTGCCACATGGAGCGGCTACACAGATACGCAGTATTTT. It yields the protein CATWSGYTDTQYF.

This clonotype has only a few counts. V and J are TRBV9 and TRBJ2-5, with D perhaps TRBD1 (6 bases). Germline CDR1 SGDLS, CDR2 YYNGEE. The CDR3 runs 17 residues. V shed 0 bases and J shed 3 bases, with 18 bases lying between them. DNA for the CDR3: TGTGCCAGCAGCGTAGCCGGGGTCGGCGAGGGGGAAGAGACCCAGTACTTC. Translation: CASSVAGVGEGEETQYF.

This clonotype was observed many times. V and J are TRBV12-3 or TRBV12-4 and TRBJ2-5; 8 nucleotides agree with TRBD2. The trim removed 5 bases at V and 1 base at J, leaving 9 bases unmatched. CDR3 length: 16 residues. The CDR3 nucleotides are TGTGCCAGCAGTCCGCGGGAGGTAGGGGCCCAAGAGACCCAGTACTTC. This translates into CASSPREVGAQETQYF.

The chain is built from TRBV2 and TRBJ1-5; TRBD1 matches 7 bases. Germline V gene lookup returns CDR1 SNHLY and CDR2 FYNNEI. J was trimmed by 4 bases and V by 1 base; bases with no gene match: 4. The CDR3 extends over 15 amino acids. CDR3 sequence: CASSEGGTANQPQHF. The CDR3 DNA follows: TGTGCCAGCAGTGAAGGGGGGACAGCAAATCAGCCCCAGCATTTT.

This clonotype was counted ten times or more. J is TRBJ2-1 and V is TRBV7-2; TRBD2 matches 10 bases. The CDR3 extends over 20 amino acids. CDR1 and CDR2 from the germline V gene are SGHTA and FQGNSA. J lost 0 bases, V lost 5 bases, and 16 bases had no gene match. CDR3 bases: TGTGCCAGCAGCCCACGCTCACATTCTAGCGGGAGTATCTCCTACAATGAGCAGTTCTTC. Translation: CASSPRSHSSGSISYNEQFF. Full variable domain (rest looked up from reference TRBV7-2 and TRBJ2-1): GAGVSQSPSNKVTEKGKDVELRCDPISGHTALYWYRQSLGQGLEFLIYFQGNSAPDKSGLPSDRFSAERTGGSVSTLTIQRTQQEDSAVYLCASSPRSHSSGSISYNEQFFGPGTRLTVL.

V gene TRBV15 combines with J gene TRBJ1-2, with 7 positions matching TRBD1. V dropped 2 bases and J dropped 6; count of bases not matched to a gene: 3. CDR3 size: 13 residues. Germline assignment: CDR1 LNHNV and CDR2 YYDKDF (reference sequence). In DNA form, the CDR3 reads TGTGCCACCAGCAGACAGGGGGTGGATGGCTACACCTTC. It is translated as CATSRQGVDGYTF.

The rearrangement uses TRBV12-3 or TRBV12-4 and TRBJ2-7; 10 bases agree with TRBD2. The DNA matches TRBJ2-5 better at its end, which makes the J call doubtful. CDR3 length: 15 amino acids. CDR3 residues: CASSSHPGLAETQYF. The CDR3 DNA follows: TGTGCCAGCAGTTCTCACCCGGGACTAGCGGAGACCCAGTACTTC.

Details on this clonotype: This may stem from a read error, because a much larger clone lies one nucleotide away. The chain joins TRBV5-5 to TRBJ2-5, with D possibly being TRBD2 (6 bases). The CDR3 length is 14 residues. Germline-derived CDR1 and CDR2 are SGHKS and YYEKEE (reference sequence). In DNA form, the CDR3 reads TGTGCCAGCAGCTTGAGGGGACTCCAAGAGAGCCAGTACTTC. The encoded protein is CASSLRGLQESQYF.

The V call is TRBV12-3 or TRBV12-4, the J call TRBJ2-1; 14 bases match TRBD2. J gave up 2 bases and V 5 bases, and 8 bases lay outside the gene matches. CDR3 length: 18 amino acids. CDR3 region: CASSPRLAGGPPYNEQFF. The CDR3, as DNA: TGTGCCAGCAGTCCCCGACTAGCGGGAGGGCCCCCCTACAATGAGCAGTTCTTC.